This TCR beta chain was found in a study of shared clonotypes between healthy human individuals. The protocol was immunoSEQ multiplex PCR, while the TCRdb copy is restricted to in-frame clones and leaves out a portion. This sample yields about 2.4 million clones, of which just over 90% are seen a single time; 0.11% to 0.15% belongs to the top ten. V gave up 3 bases and J gave up 0 bases, with 12 bases separating them. The CDR3 contains 16 residues. Germline V gives CDR1 MGHRA, CDR2 YSYEKL. The V and J genes are TRBV4-1 and TRBJ1-3, with a possible D match to TRBD1 (5 bases). The sample comprised naive CD4+ T cells sorted from blood. As for subset: CD45RA+ positively selected. The TCR originated in a man between 18 and 35 years old in good health. In DNA, the CDR3 is TGCGCCAGCAGCCAGCAGACAGCCGACTCTGGAAACACCATATATTTT. Translated, it gives CASSQQTADSGNTIYF.